This T cell receptor beta chain was profiled in a study of molecular identifiers for immune sequencing clone quantification. Across the whole study: Across replicate runs, RNA obtained from approximately 22,000 or 94,000 naive CD8 cells was divided into five, with four undergoing sequencing.

MiXCR, run by TCRdb on the PCR reads, gives a single entry per CDR3 protein. The sample has a few hundred thousand distinct CDR3 sequences, about 25% seen once. Trimming removed 4 bases from V and 1 base from J, with 8 bases in between. Germline values: CDR1 SGDLS, CDR2 YYNGEE. The CDR3 is 13 residues long. Naive CD8 T cells were FACS-sorted by CD8+CD4-CCR7+CD45RA+ markers. This clonotype was observed many times. The J gene is TRBJ2-5, the V gene TRBV9; D is perhaps TRBD2 (5 bases). This receptor was obtained from a human donor in good health. Some libraries in this study had Jurkat cell RNA spiked in. The specimen sequenced was naive CD8+ T cells from blood, with Jurkat cell RNA spiked in. Subset: FACS-sorted CD8+CD4-CCR7+CD45RA+ naive T cells. CDR3 nucleotides: TGTGCCAGCAGCCTGGACTTCCAAGAGACCCAGTACTTC. Protein product: CASSLDFQETQYF.